This T cell receptor (beta chain) was captured by sequencing in a study of blood T cell repertoires in COVID-19. At the level of the study: Cohort 3 recovered donors had two negative PCRs, clearance, or symptom resolution. Nucleic acid was either cDNA or gDNA, and it came from T cells, B-cell-depleted T cells, or PBMCs.

The method was immunoSEQ multiplex PCR; TCRdb's version includes in-frame clones alone and lacks a portion of them. Found here are about 210,000 clones, 87% of them singletons; the top ten hold roughly 7.1%. The CDR3 spans 13 residues. V was trimmed by 5 bases and J by 4 bases, leaving 8 bases between them. CDR1 is LGHDT, CDR2 YNNKEL, per germline (reference sequence). This chain uses TRBV3-1 (or the pseudogene TRBV3-2) with TRBJ2-2; weak D call: TRBD2 (6 bases). Sequencing was performed on PBMCs or T cells enriched from blood (not recorded which). This clonotype was obtained from a man younger than 40 in a cohort exposed to, infected with or recovered from COVID-19 (not recorded which). DNA of the CDR3: TGTGCCAGCAGCGGGACTGTCACCGGGGAGCTGTTTTTT. This encodes CASSGTVTGELFF.